This T cell receptor (beta chain) was identified in a study of cytomegalovirus exposure and HLA in healthy donors. Germline-derived CDR1 and CDR2 are SQVTM and ANQGSEA. The CDR3 is made up of 14 amino acids. Trimming removed 7 bases from V and 0 bases from J, with 12 bases in between. Amplification used 60 Vbeta primers and 13 Jbeta primers. Libraries were prepared by immunoSEQ multiplex PCR; TCRdb keeps only in-frame clonotypes and omits some of them. The sample has around 200,000 clones; roughly four fifths are singletons. Source material: PBMCs. The receptor's source is a middle-aged woman in good health and CMV-seronegative. The chain couples TRBV29-1 to TRBJ1-4, with D possibly TRBD1 on 6 matching bases. DNA of the CDR3: TGCAGCGCCGGACAGCTTGCAACTAATGAAAAACTGTTTTTT. Residues: CSAGQLATNEKLFF.